This is a list of T cell receptor beta chains from one sample in a study of shared clonotypes between healthy human individuals. Repertoires were generated with immunoSEQ multiplex PCR, while TCRdb's copy carries only in-frame clones and drops some. In the table there are roughly 2,000,000 clones, 85% to 95% of which are singletons. The sequenced sample was naive CD8+ T cells sorted from blood. Receptors originate from a man in his late teens or twenties in good health. CDR3s include the opening cysteine and the closing phenylalanine or tryptophan. Fields, in order: J gene, D gene, clone size, V gene, CDR3 protein, CDR3 DNA. The D gene is left open where the match is weak. Clone size, where shown, is once, few, many, or a class for clones that have expanded.

>TRBJ2-5|-|-|TRBV9
CASSVWATGGGETQYF
TGTGCCAGCAGCGTTTGGGCAACAGGGGGAGGGGAGACCCAGTACTTC
>TRBJ1-2|TRBD1|-|TRBV27
CASSPSTGQIPYGYTF
TGTGCCAGCAGTCCCTCGACAGGGCAGATCCCCTATGGCTACACCTTC
>TRBJ2-5|-|-|TRBV28
CASSFSADQKETQYF
TGTGCCAGCAGTTTCTCGGCAGACCAAAAAGAGACCCAGTACTTC
>TRBJ2-2|-|-|TRBV19
CASSSGGELFF
TGTGCCAGTTCCTCTGGCGGGGAGCTGTTTTTT
>TRBJ1-1|-|-|TRBV28
CASSLFGGPNTEAFF
TGTGCCAGCAGTTTATTTGGGGGACCGAACACTGAAGCTTTCTTT
>TRBJ2-7|TRBD2|-|TRBV7-9
CASSFLLAGEHEQYF
TGTGCCAGCAGCTTTCTTCTAGCGGGAGAACACGAGCAGTACTTC
>TRBJ2-7|TRBD2|-|TRBV5-1
CASKIGTSGSYEQYF
TGCGCCAGCAAGATAGGGACTAGCGGGAGTTACGAGCAGTACTTC
>TRBJ2-5|-|-|TRBV29-1
CSVEDWQNKYQETQYF
TGCAGCGTTGAAGATTGGCAGAACAAGTACCAAGAGACCCAGTACTTC
>TRBJ2-5|-|-|TRBV25-1
CASSLTGETQYF
TGTGCCAGCAGTTTGACGGGAGAGACCCAGTACTTC
>TRBJ2-2|TRBD1|-|TRBV6-1
CASSGQGTTGELFF
TGTGCCAGCAGTGGACAGGGAACAACCGGGGAGCTGTTTTTT
>TRBJ1-6|-|once|TRBV4-3
CASSQDATQGPSSYNSPLHF
TGCGCCAGCAGCCAAGATGCAACTCAGGGGCCAAGCTCCTATAATTCACCCCTCCACTTT
>TRBJ2-5|-|-|TRBV27
CASSLPGTQTQYF
TGTGCCAGCAGTTTACCAGGGACTCAGACCCAGTACTTC
>TRBJ2-7|TRBD1|-|TRBV5-6
CASSLGTGVYWEQYF
TGTGCCAGCAGCTTGGGGACAGGGGTTTATTGGGAGCAGTACTTC
>TRBJ2-3|TRBD2|-|TRBV9
CASSVATGLAGQYF
TGTGCCAGCAGCGTAGCTACGGGACTAGCGGGGCAGTATTTT
>TRBJ1-2|-|-|TRBV2
CASSQQGEGYTF
TGTGCCAGCAGTCAACAGGGCGAGGGCTACACCTTC
>TRBJ1-3|TRBD1|-|TRBV2
CASSLRDSDYF
TGTGCCAGCAGTCTCAGGGACAGCGATTATTTT
>TRBJ2-7|TRBD1|-|TRBV15
CATSGGRQGTYEQYF
TGTGCCACCAGCGGAGGAAGACAGGGAACCTACGAGCAGTACTTC
>TRBJ2-7|TRBD2|-|TRBV9
CASSPDGGGNEQYF
TGTGCCAGCAGCCCCGACGGGGGGGGCAACGAGCAGTACTTC
>TRBJ2-7|TRBD2|-|TRBV27
CASSSGLAEFYEQYF
TGTGCCAGCAGTTCAGGGCTAGCGGAGTTCTACGAGCAGTACTTC
>TRBJ2-1|-|once|TRBV4-1
CASSQVGWGTDNEQFF
TGCGCCAGCAGCCAAGTGGGGTGGGGGACCGACAATGAGCAGTTCTTC
>TRBJ2-7|TRBD2|-|TRBV19
CASSGGGPYEQYF
TGTGCCAGTAGCGGCGGGGGGCCCTACGAGCAGTACTTC
>TRBJ2-1|-|-|TRBV27
CASSPGLGPYNEQFF
TGTGCCAGCAGTCCGGGTTTGGGACCATACAATGAGCAGTTCTTC
>TRBJ2-5|TRBD1|-|TRBV13
CASSLADRGRETQYF
TGTGCCAGCAGCTTAGCCGACAGGGGAAGGGAGACCCAGTACTTC
>TRBJ2-2|-|-|TRBV25-1
CASSEFDGIGNTGELFF
TGTGCCAGCAGTGAATTTGACGGGATAGGAAACACCGGGGAGCTGTTTTTT
>TRBJ2-7|TRBD1|few|TRBV14
CASSPRTGAYEQYF
TGTGCCAGCAGCCCGCGGACAGGGGCCTACGAGCAGTACTTC
>TRBJ2-3|TRBD2|-|TRBV28
CASSVTSGGGLWDTQYF
TGTGCCAGCAGCGTTACTAGCGGGGGGGGCCTTTGGGATACGCAGTATTTT
>TRBJ2-1|-|-|TRBV4-3
CASSQESGSSYNEQFF
TGCGCCAGCAGCCAAGAGTCGGGGAGCTCCTACAATGAGCAGTTCTTC
>TRBJ2-5|-|-|TRBV10-2
CASSEGPETQYF
TGCGCCAGCAGTGAGGGTCCCGAGACCCAGTACTTC
>TRBJ2-1|TRBD1|-|TRBV9
CASSPRDREYNEQFF
TGTGCCAGCAGCCCCCGGGACAGGGAATACAATGAGCAGTTCTTC
>TRBJ1-4|TRBD1|once|TRBV28
CASSLLTGGVDEKLFF
TGTGCCAGCAGTTTATTGACAGGGGGCGTTGATGAAAAACTGTTTTTT
>TRBJ2-7|-|-|TRBV19
CASSPGTLTSSYEQYF
TGTGCCAGTAGTCCTGGGACGTTGACGAGCTCCTACGAGCAGTACTTC
>TRBJ2-7|-|-|TRBV7-8
CASSLFTGRGEQYF
TGTGCCAGCAGCTTATTTACGGGGAGAGGCGAGCAGTACTTC
>TRBJ1-5|-|-|TRBV29-1
CSVSRDDQPQHF
TGCAGCGTTAGCAGGGATGATCAGCCCCAGCATTTT
>TRBJ2-2|-|few|TRBV7-3
CASTAGGELFF
TGTGCCAGCACCGCCGGCGGGGAGCTGTTTTTT
>TRBJ2-1|TRBD2|-|TRBV2
CASRSGRLYNEQFF
TGTGCCAGCCGAAGCGGGAGACTCTACAATGAGCAGTTCTTC
>TRBJ1-2|TRBD1|-|TRBV28
CASTMVQGVAYTF
TGTGCCAGCACGATGGTCCAGGGGGTTGCCTACACCTTC
>TRBJ1-2|-|-|TRBV7-9
CASSLALDHGYTF
TGTGCCAGCAGCTTAGCCCTGGACCATGGCTACACCTTC
>TRBJ1-6|-|-|TRBV7-9
CASSLGGGSSPLHF
TGTGCCAGCAGCTTAGGTGGGGGCAGTTCACCCCTCCACTTT
>TRBJ1-2|-|-|TRBV28
CASSTPDRLEDYGYTF
TGTGCCAGCAGCACCCCGGACAGACTCGAGGACTATGGCTACACCTTC
>TRBJ2-2|TRBD1|once|TRBV4-1
CASTWDRGGTGELFF
TGCGCCAGCACCTGGGACAGGGGAGGCACCGGGGAGCTGTTTTTT
>TRBJ1-1|-|-|TRBV25-1
CASTESGLHTEAFF
TGTGCCAGCACTGAGTCGGGACTCCACACTGAAGCTTTCTTT
>TRBJ1-2|-|once|TRBV9
CASSDRFGYGYTF
TGTGCCAGCAGCGACCGGTTTGGCTATGGCTACACCTTC
>TRBJ2-7|TRBD1|-|TRBV18
CASSPPDRDPREQYF
TGTGCCAGCTCCCCCCCGGACAGGGACCCTCGGGAGCAGTACTTC
>TRBJ2-1|-|-|TRBV7-9
CASSMGLLNEQFF
TGTGCCAGCAGCATGGGACTCCTCAATGAGCAGTTCTTC
>TRBJ1-1|TRBD1|-|TRBV28
CASRWTGGTEAFF
TGTGCCAGCAGGTGGACAGGGGGAACTGAAGCTTTCTTT
>TRBJ2-5|TRBD1|-|TRBV7-9
CASSSSDRGGQETQYF
TGTGCCAGCAGTTCATCCGACAGGGGTGGGCAAGAGACCCAGTACTTC
>TRBJ2-7|TRBD2|-|TRBV29-1
CSVGGTSRPYEQYF
TGCAGCGTTGGCGGGACTAGCAGACCCTACGAGCAGTACTTC
>TRBJ1-1|-|-|TRBV4-3
CASSQEIAGLNTEAFF
TGCGCCAGCAGCCAAGAAATAGCGGGGCTGAACACTGAAGCTTTCTTT
>TRBJ2-2|-|once|TRBV19
CASSYGTANRNTGELFF
TGTGCCAGTAGTTACGGGACGGCCAACAGGAACACCGGGGAGCTGTTTTTT
>TRBJ1-2|-|-|TRBV28
CASSREGGYTF
TGTGCCAGCAGCCGCGAAGGAGGCTACACCTTC
>TRBJ1-5|TRBD1|-|TRBV28
CASSSLLGQGESPQHF
TGTGCCAGCAGCAGCCTCCTCGGACAGGGAGAATCGCCCCAGCATTTT
>TRBJ2-5|TRBD1|-|TRBV2
CASSTGEETQYF
TGTGCCAGCAGTACAGGGGAAGAGACCCAGTACTTC
>TRBJ1-1|-|-|TRBV13
CASSLGTATEAFF
TGTGCCAGCAGCCTCGGGACGGCCACTGAAGCTTTCTTT